The rows below give T cell receptor beta chains drawn from one sample of a study of T cell repertoires in cytomegalovirus infection. These TCRs are of unknown antigen specificity. In TCRdb, the reads were re-called with MiXCR into one record per CDR3 protein. The sample includes around 340,000 distinct CDR3 sequences, just under 30% seen only once; the top ten take 20%. The specimen comprised cultured PBMCs, sampled from culture after CMV antigen stimulation. These receptors originate from a human donor in good health (CMV status not recorded). Some clones in this sample may be carry-over from other donors' samples. The CDR3 runs from the conserved cysteine through the conserved F or W. The D gene is left open where the match is weak. The size of a clone is reported for some rows only, either as once, few or many, or as a class for expanded clones.

v_gene	d_gene	abundance	j_gene	CDR3aa	CDR3nt
TRBV27	NA	many	TRBJ2-1	CASSLEGYNEQFF	TGTGCCAGCAGTTTAGAAGGCTACAATGAGCAGTTCTTC
TRBV6-5	NA	NA	TRBJ1-2	CASSYSRQLVGYTF	TGTGCCAGCAGTTACTCCCGGCAGCTGGTTGGCTACACCTTC
TRBV7-6	TRBD2	NA	TRBJ2-7	CASSLGGAGGSYEQYF	TGTGCCAGCAGCTTAGGTGGAGCGGGGGGATCCTACGAGCAGTACTTC
TRBV19	NA	few	TRBJ2-3	CASSIKGGSTDTQYF	TGTGCCAGTAGTATAAAAGGCGGGAGCACAGATACGCAGTATTTT
TRBV5-1	NA	few	TRBJ1-6	CASSLILDNSPLHF	TGCGCCAGCAGCTTGATTCTTGATAATTCACCCCTCCACTTT
TRBV10-3	NA	NA	TRBJ1-2	CAISESQRDYGYTF	TGTGCCATCAGTGAGTCACAGCGAGACTATGGCTACACCTTC
TRBV12-3/TRBV12-4	NA	NA	TRBJ1-4	CASTPHGLNEKLFF	TGTGCCAGCACCCCGCACGGACTCAATGAAAAACTGTTTTTT
TRBV19	TRBD1	NA	TRBJ1-5	CASRPTGQQYSNQPQHF	TGTGCCAGCCGGCCCACGGGACAGCAATATAGCAATCAGCCCCAGCATTTT
TRBV3-1	TRBD1	NA	TRBJ1-4	CASSHGTGGVEKLFF	TGTGCCAGCAGCCACGGGACAGGGGGCGTTGAAAAACTGTTTTTT
TRBV19	TRBD1	few	TRBJ1-5	CASRGQGAQSSNQPQHF	TGTGCCAGTAGGGGACAGGGGGCACAGAGTAGCAATCAGCCCCAGCATTTT
TRBV2	TRBD2	NA	TRBJ2-3	CASITIGLAGGQRSTDTQYF	TGTGCCAGCATCACCATCGGGCTAGCGGGAGGCCAACGGAGCACAGATACGCAGTATTTT
TRBV28	NA	NA	TRBJ1-3	CASLTGRHHTGNTIYF	TGTGCCAGCTTGACGGGACGGCACCATACTGGAAACACCATATATTTT
TRBV3-1	NA	NA	TRBJ1-1	CASSQDTGGEAFF	TGTGCCAGCAGCCAAGATACGGGGGGGGAAGCTTTCTTT
TRBV10-3	TRBD1	NA	TRBJ2-7	CAISWDRGGEQYF	TGTGCCATCAGCTGGGACAGGGGGGGCGAGCAGTACTTC
TRBV10-3	NA	many	TRBJ2-7	CAISESPGSAYEQYF	TGTGCCATCAGTGAGTCCCCCGGGAGCGCCTACGAGCAGTACTTC
TRBV11-2	TRBD2	many	TRBJ2-5	CASSLYSGGANEETQYF	TGTGCCAGCAGCTTATACAGCGGGGGGGCTAATGAGGAGACCCAGTACTTC
TRBV12-3/TRBV12-4	NA	NA	TRBJ2-2	CASSLLQGGTGELFF	TGTGCCAGCAGTTTACTCCAGGGAGGTACCGGGGAGCTGTTTTTT
TRBV4-2	TRBD2	NA	TRBJ2-5	CASRRGLAGPQETQYF	TGTGCCAGCAGAAGAGGACTAGCGGGGCCCCAAGAGACCCAGTACTTC
TRBV20-1	NA	few	TRBJ1-3	CSARTVGNTIYF	TGCAGTGCCCGGACGGTAGGAAACACCATATATTTT
TRBV9	TRBD1	few	TRBJ1-2	CASGQDLIGYTF	TGTGCCAGCGGACAGGACCTAATTGGCTACACCTTC
TRBV7-6	TRBD2	NA	TRBJ2-1	CASSLVGLAGGKQFF	TGTGCCAGCAGCTTAGTGGGACTAGCGGGAGGCAAGCAGTTCTTC
TRBV27	TRBD1	NA	TRBJ1-4	CASRGGNVEKLFF	TGTGCCAGCCGAGGGGGCAACGTTGAAAAACTGTTTTTT
TRBV11-3	TRBD2	few	TRBJ2-3	CASSIAGSTDTQYF	TGTGCCAGCAGCATAGCGGGGTCCACAGATACGCAGTATTTT
TRBV6-6	NA	NA	TRBJ1-3	CASTSGFGGNTIYF	TGTGCCAGTACCTCAGGGTTTGGAGGAAACACCATATATTTT
TRBV12-3/TRBV12-4	TRBD1	many	TRBJ2-2	CASSSGQGRSTGELFF	TGTGCCAGCAGTTCTGGACAGGGAAGGAGCACCGGGGAGCTGTTTTTT
TRBV2	NA	NA	TRBJ1-1	CASSGTQRSFF	TGTGCCAGCAGTGGAACCCAACGATCTTTCTTT
TRBV19	NA	many	TRBJ1-1	CASSIGADTEAFF	TGTGCCAGTAGTATTGGGGCAGACACTGAAGCTTTCTTT
TRBV19	TRBD1	NA	TRBJ1-2	CASSDNRARGTGGPGYTF	TGTGCCAGTAGCGACAACCGTGCACGGGGGACAGGGGGCCCTGGCTACACCTTC
TRBV7-6	TRBD1	NA	TRBJ1-2	CASSLVRSTDRAGYTF	TGTGCCAGCAGCTTAGTCCGATCTACCGACAGGGCTGGCTACACCTTC
TRBV15	NA	NA	TRBJ1-6	CATSPQFVWGHNSPLHF	TGTGCCACCAGCCCACAATTCGTCTGGGGACATAATTCACCCCTCCACTTT
TRBV10-3	TRBD2	NA	TRBJ2-7	CAISGGLAGGEQYF	TGTGCCATCAGTGGTGGACTAGCGGGAGGCGAGCAGTACTTC
TRBV6-1	TRBD1	few	TRBJ1-1	CASSEGDRAQAFF	TGTGCCAGCAGTGAAGGGGACAGGGCACAAGCTTTCTTT
TRBV7-3	TRBD2	few	TRBJ2-1	CASSLSGGLGNEQFF	TGTGCCAGCAGCTTAAGCGGGGGGCTGGGCAATGAGCAGTTCTTC
TRBV7-3	NA	few	TRBJ2-3	CASSLNSAWGDTQYF	TGTGCCAGCAGCTTGAACTCGGCCTGGGGGGATACGCAGTATTTT
TRBV6-6	TRBD1	few	TRBJ1-3	CASSYSGQGTKTIYF	TGTGCCAGCAGTTACTCGGGACAGGGGACGAAGACCATATATTTT
TRBV18	NA	few	TRBJ1-6	CASSPGGYSPLHF	TGTGCCAGCTCACCAGGGGGATATTCACCCCTCCACTTT
TRBV28	TRBD2	few	TRBJ2-1	CASSLLGLAGGQEQFF	TGTGCCAGCAGTTTATTGGGACTAGCGGGAGGGCAGGAGCAGTTCTTC
TRBV12-3/TRBV12-4	TRBD1	NA	TRBJ1-2	CASSQHSGTGVYGYTF	TGTGCCAGCAGTCAACATTCCGGGACAGGGGTTTATGGCTACACCTTC
TRBV6-1	NA	many	TRBJ1-6	CASTLTGLYNSPLHF	TGTGCCAGCACCTTAACAGGGTTGTATAATTCACCCCTCCACTTT
TRBV18	NA	NA	TRBJ1-6	CASSLGPPSSYNSPLHF	TGTGCCAGCTCACTGGGACCGCCTAGCTCCTATAATTCACCCCTCCACTTT